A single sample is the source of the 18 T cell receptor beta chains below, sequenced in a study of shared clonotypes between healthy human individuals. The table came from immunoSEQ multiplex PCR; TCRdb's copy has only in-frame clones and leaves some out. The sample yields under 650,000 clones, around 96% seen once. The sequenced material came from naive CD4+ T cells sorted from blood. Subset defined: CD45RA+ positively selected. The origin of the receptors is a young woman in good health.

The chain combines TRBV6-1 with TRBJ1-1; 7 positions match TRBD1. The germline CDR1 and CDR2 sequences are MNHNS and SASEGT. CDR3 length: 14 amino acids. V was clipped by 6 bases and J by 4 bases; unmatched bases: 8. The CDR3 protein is CASRRTGGGTEAFF. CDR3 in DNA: TGTGCCAGCAGAAGGACAGGAGGGGGCACTGAAGCTTTCTTT.

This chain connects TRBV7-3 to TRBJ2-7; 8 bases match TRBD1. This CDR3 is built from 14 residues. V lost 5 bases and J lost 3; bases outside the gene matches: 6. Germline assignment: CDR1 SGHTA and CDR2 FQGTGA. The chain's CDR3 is CASSGQGGFYEQYF. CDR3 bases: TGTGCCAGCAGCGGACAGGGAGGTTTCTACGAGCAGTACTTC.

The CDR3 DNA follows: TGTGCCAGCAGCGCCGACACAGCCCTCGTCTCTGGGGCCAACGTCCTGACTTTC. It translates to CASSADTALVSGANVLTF. The chain links TRBV6-4 to TRBJ2-6; D gene unclear. Trimming cost V 6 bases and J 0 bases, with 18 bases left between them. CDR1 MRHNA and CDR2 SNTAGT come from the germline V gene. The CDR3 has 18 residues.

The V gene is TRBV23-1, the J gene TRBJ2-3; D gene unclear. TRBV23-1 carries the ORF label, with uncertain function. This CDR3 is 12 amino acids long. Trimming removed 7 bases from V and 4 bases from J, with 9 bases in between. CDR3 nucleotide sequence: TGCGCCAGCACCAATCCCTCAGATACGCAGTATTTT. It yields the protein CASTNPSDTQYF.

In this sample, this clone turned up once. DNA for the CDR3: TGTGCCAGCAGTCCCTCCAGGGTCATACTTAACTATGGCTACACCTTC. This sequence encodes CASSPSRVILNYGYTF. V and J are TRBV27 and TRBJ1-2, with D possibly matching TRBD1 (5 bases). Germline assignment: CDR1 MNHEY and CDR2 SMNVEV (reference sequence). This CDR3 spans 16 amino acids. The germline V and J ends were trimmed by 5 bases and 1 base, with 17 bases remaining between them.

The CDR3 here is CAISEQGKPYEQYF. DNA of the CDR3: TGTGCCATCAGTGAACAGGGGAAGCCCTACGAGCAGTACTTC. The chain is built from TRBV10-3 and TRBJ2-7, with TRBD1 matching over 7 bases. V lost 3 bases and J lost 2; bases outside the gene matches: 4. The CDR3 extends over 14 amino acids. Per the germline V gene, CDR1 is ENHRY and CDR2 is SYGVKD.

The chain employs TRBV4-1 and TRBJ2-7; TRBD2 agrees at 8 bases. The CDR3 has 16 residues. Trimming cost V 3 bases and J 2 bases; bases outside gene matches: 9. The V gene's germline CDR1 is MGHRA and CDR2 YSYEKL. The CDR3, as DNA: TGCGCCAGCAGCCAGATTTATAGCGGGGCCGCCTACGAGCAGTACTTC. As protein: CASSQIYSGAAYEQYF.

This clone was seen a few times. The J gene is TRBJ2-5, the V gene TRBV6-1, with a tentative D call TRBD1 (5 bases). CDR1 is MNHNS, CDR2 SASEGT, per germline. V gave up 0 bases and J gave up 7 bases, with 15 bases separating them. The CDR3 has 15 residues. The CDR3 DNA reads TGTGCCAGCAGTGAAGCGGCGTCAGGGTACCTGACCCAGTACTTC. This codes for CASSEAASGYLTQYF.

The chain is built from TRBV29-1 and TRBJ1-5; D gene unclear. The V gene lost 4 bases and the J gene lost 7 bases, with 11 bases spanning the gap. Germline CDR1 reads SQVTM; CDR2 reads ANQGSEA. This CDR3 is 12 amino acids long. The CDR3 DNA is TGCAGCGTTGCAGAGCCGGAGCAGCCCCAGCATTTT. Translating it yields CSVAEPEQPQHF.

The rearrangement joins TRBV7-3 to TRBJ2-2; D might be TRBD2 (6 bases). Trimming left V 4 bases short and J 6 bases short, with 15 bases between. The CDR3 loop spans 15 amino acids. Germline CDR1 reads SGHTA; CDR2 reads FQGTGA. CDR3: CASSSIRTSSGELFF. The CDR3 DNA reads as TGTGCCAGCAGCTCTATCCGAACTAGCTCCGGGGAGCTGTTTTTT.

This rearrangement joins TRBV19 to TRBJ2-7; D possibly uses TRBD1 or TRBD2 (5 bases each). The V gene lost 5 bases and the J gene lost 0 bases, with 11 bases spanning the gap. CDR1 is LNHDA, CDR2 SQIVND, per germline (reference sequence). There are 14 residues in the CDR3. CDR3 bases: TGTGCCAGTAGTCTGGGGACGAACTCCTACGAGCAGTACTTC. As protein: CASSLGTNSYEQYF.

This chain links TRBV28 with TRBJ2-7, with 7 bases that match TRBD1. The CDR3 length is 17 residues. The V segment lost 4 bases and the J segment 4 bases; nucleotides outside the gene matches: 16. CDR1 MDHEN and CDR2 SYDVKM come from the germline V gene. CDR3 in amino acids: CASSSPQSPDRAYEQYF. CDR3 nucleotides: TGTGCCAGCAGTTCCCCCCAGTCGCCCGACAGGGCTTACGAGCAGTACTTC.

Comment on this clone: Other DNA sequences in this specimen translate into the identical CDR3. CDR3 protein: CSARDLREQYF. Here the CDR3 DNA reads TGCAGTGCTAGAGATCTGCGAGAGCAGTACTTC. V and J are TRBV20-1 and TRBJ2-7; D gene unclear. CDR1 is DFQATT and CDR2 is SNEGSKA in the germline V gene (reference sequence). The V and J ends lost 0 bases and 7 bases respectively, with 7 bases between them. The CDR3 has 11 residues.

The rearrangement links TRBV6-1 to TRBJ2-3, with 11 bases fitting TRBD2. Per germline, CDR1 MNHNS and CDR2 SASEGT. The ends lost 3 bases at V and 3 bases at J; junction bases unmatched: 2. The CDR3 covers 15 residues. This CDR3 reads CASSDSGRGTDTQYF. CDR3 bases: TGTGCCAGCAGTGATAGCGGGAGGGGGACAGATACGCAGTATTTT.

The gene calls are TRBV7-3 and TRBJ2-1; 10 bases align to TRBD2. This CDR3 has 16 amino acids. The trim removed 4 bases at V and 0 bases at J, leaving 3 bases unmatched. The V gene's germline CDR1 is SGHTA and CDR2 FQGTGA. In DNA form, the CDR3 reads TGTGCCAGCAGCTGGACTAGCGGTGCCTCCTACAATGAGCAGTTCTTC. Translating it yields CASSWTSGASYNEQFF.

The CDR3 sequence is CASRGEGYEQYF. DNA for the CDR3: TGTGCCAGCAGAGGGGAGGGCTACGAGCAGTACTTC. The rearrangement joins TRBV2 to TRBJ2-7; 7 nucleotides agree with TRBD2. Unmatched junction bases numbered 2, after V lost 6 bases and J lost 3 bases. CDR1 is SNHLY and CDR2 is FYNNEI in the germline V gene. The CDR3 length is 12 residues. Variable domain in full (rest from reference TRBV2 and TRBJ2-7): EPEVTQTPSHQVTQMGQEVILRCVPISNHLYFYWYRQILGQKVEFLVSFYNNEISEKSEIFDDQFSVERPDGSNFTLKIRSTKLEDSAMYFCASRGEGYEQYFGPGTRLTVT.

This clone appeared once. CDR3 loop: CASSRLAGVPSAAYF. DNA of the CDR3: TGCGCCAGCAGCCGACTAGCGGGAGTTCCGAGTGCGGCGTATTTT. This sequence joins TRBV4-1 and TRBJ2-3; 12 bases fit TRBD2. CDR1 is MGHRA and CDR2 is YSYEKL in the germline V gene. CDR3 length: 15 amino acids. The V gene end was trimmed by 4 bases and the J gene end by 14 bases; junction bases not matched to a gene: 13.

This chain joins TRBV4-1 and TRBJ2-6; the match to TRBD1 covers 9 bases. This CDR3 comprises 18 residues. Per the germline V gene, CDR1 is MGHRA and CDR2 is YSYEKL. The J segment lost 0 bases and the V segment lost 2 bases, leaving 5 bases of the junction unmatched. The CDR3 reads CASSQPGQGISGANVLTF. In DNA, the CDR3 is TGCGCCAGCAGCCAACCGGGACAGGGAATCTCTGGGGCCAACGTCCTGACTTTC.